These 26 T cell receptor beta chains originate from one sample sequenced in a study of CD8 T cells in ankylosing spondylitis. MiXCR was run by TCRdb on the 5' RACE reads, yielding one entry per CDR3 protein. The sample records some 250,000 distinct CDR3 sequences, roughly 10% being singletons. Sample: blood, either unsorted or a sorted T cell fraction (not recorded which). The receptors come from a male donor with ankylosing spondylitis or in good health (not recorded which).

This clonotype was counted only a few times. The chain couples TRBV20-1 to TRBJ2-1; 8 bases match TRBD2. J lost 3 bases, V lost 0 bases, and 4 bases had no gene match. CDR1 and CDR2 (germline): DFQATT, SNEGSKA (reference sequence). The CDR3 loop spans 15 amino acids. The CDR3 sequence: CSARDAGGFYNEQFF. The CDR3 region has the DNA TGCAGTGCTAGAGATGCGGGAGGTTTCTACAATGAGCAGTTCTTC.

This clonotype was seen many times. The CDR3, as DNA: TGCAGTGCTAATATCGCCAAAGAGACCCAGTACTTC. Protein sequence: CSANIAKETQYF. The chain employs TRBV20-1 and TRBJ2-5, with unresolved D. This CDR3 region has 12 residues. The V and J ends lost 4 bases and 3 bases respectively, with 9 bases between them. Germline V CDR1 and CDR2: DFQATT, SNEGSKA (reference sequence).

This clonotype has more than one count but fewer than ten. The J gene is TRBJ1-2, the V gene TRBV7-2, with 9 bases identical to TRBD1. Unmatched junction bases numbered 8, after V lost 5 bases and J lost 4 bases. CDR3 length: 15 residues. Germline-derived CDR1 and CDR2 are SGHTA and FQGNSA. The CDR3 nucleotides read TGTGCCAGCAGCCATAACAGGGGGCGCGGCTATGGCTACACCTTC. This codes for CASSHNRGRGYGYTF. Based on the CDR3 plus reference TRBV7-2 and TRBJ1-2, the full variable domain is GAGVSQSPSNKVTEKGKDVELRCDPISGHTALYWYRQSLGQGLEFLIYFQGNSAPDKSGLPSDRFSAERTGGSVSTLTIQRTQQEDSAVYLCASSHNRGRGYGYTFGSGTRLTVV.

This clonotype was observed at least ten times. The chain has TRBV5-4 and TRBJ2-7, with TRBD2 identical over 9 bases. The germline V gene encodes CDR1 SGHNT and CDR2 YYREEE (reference sequence). This CDR3 contains 15 residues. Trimming removed 5 bases from V and 2 bases from J; junction bases left unmatched: 8. In DNA, the CDR3 is TGTGCCAGCAGGGCGGATGCGGGAGGGACCTACGAGCAGTACTTC. Translation gives CASRADAGGTYEQYF.

The chain joins TRBV6-1 to TRBJ2-1; no firm D call. The ends were cut back, 4 bases at V and 1 base at J, with 8 bases in the middle. In germline, CDR1 is MNHNS, CDR2 SASEGT. The CDR3 is 14 amino acids. This chain's CDR3 is CASSAPGSYNEQFF. The CDR3 DNA is TGTGCCAGCAGTGCACCGGGTTCCTACAATGAGCAGTTCTTC.

This rearrangement joins TRBV4-1 to TRBJ2-3; 13 bases agree with TRBD2. The CDR3 runs to 16 residues. Germline V CDR1 and CDR2: MGHRA, YSYEKL. J was trimmed by 4 bases and V by 4 bases; bases with no gene match: 5. In DNA form, the CDR3 reads TGCGCCAGCAGCCTCCGGACTAGCGGGAGCCCAGATACGCAGTATTTT. The encoded protein is CASSLRTSGSPDTQYF.

A few counts support this clonotype. The V gene is TRBV7-6, the J gene TRBJ2-1; no clear D. The CDR3 extends over 17 amino acids. V lost 4 bases, J lost 0 bases, and 16 bases lay in between. CDR1 and CDR2 from the germline V gene are SGHVS and FNYEAQ. CDR3 loop: CASSSPPAYSSYNEQFF. DNA of the CDR3: TGTGCCAGCAGCTCCCCGCCAGCATATAGCTCCTACAATGAGCAGTTCTTC.

This clonotype was recorded at least ten times. The chain couples TRBV12-3 or TRBV12-4 to TRBJ2-2; 9 bases map to TRBD2. There are 15 residues in the CDR3. Trimming cost V 3 bases and J 5 bases; bases outside gene matches: 4. DNA for the CDR3: TGTGCCAGCAGTTTGGGAGCGGGAGGTACCGGGGAGCTGTTTTTT. This encodes CASSLGAGGTGELFF.

Ten or more counts support this clonotype. The chain uses TRBV12-3 or TRBV12-4 and TRBJ2-1, with 9 bases that match TRBD2. The J segment lost 3 bases and the V segment lost 7 bases, leaving 10 bases of the junction unmatched. The length of the CDR3 is 16 residues. This CDR3 reads CASNPNLAGIYNEQFF. The CDR3 region has the DNA TGTGCCAGCAATCCTAACCTAGCGGGAATCTACAATGAGCAGTTCTTC.

This clonotype came up many times. The CDR3 here is CASSPFSGNYEQFF. Written as DNA, the CDR3 is TGTGCCAGCAGTCCCTTTAGCGGGAACTATGAGCAGTTCTTC. This sequence joins TRBV9 and TRBJ2-1; 8 bases fit TRBD2. The CDR3 totals 14 residues. CDR1 and CDR2 from the germline V gene are SGDLS and YYNGEE. The V gene end was trimmed by 5 bases and the J gene end by 8 bases; junction bases not matched to a gene: 9.

This clonotype appeared a single time. The chain recombines TRBV5-1 with TRBJ1-4, with TRBD1 identical over 7 bases. CDR3 size: 13 residues. J was trimmed by 6 bases and V by 7 bases; bases with no gene match: 6. Per the germline V gene, CDR1 is SGHRS and CDR2 is YFSETQ. CDR3 nucleotides: TGCGCCAGCCAGGCCGGGACAGATGAAAAACTGTTTTTT. It codes for CASQAGTDEKLFF.

This clonotype was seen many times. The chain links TRBV12-3 or TRBV12-4 to TRBJ2-5; TRBD1 might be the D (7 bases). This CDR3 is 16 amino acids long. V lost 2 bases to trimming and J lost 5 bases, with 18 bases between them. CDR3 residues: CASSLTGGGWEETQYF. The DNA for the CDR3 is TGTGCCAGCAGTTTAACTGGAGGGGGCTGGGAGGAGACCCAGTACTTC.

This clonotype was seen repeatedly, ten times or more. V is TRBV5-1 and J is TRBJ2-1; 10 bases are shared with TRBD2. The V segment lost 0 bases and the J segment 10 bases; nucleotides outside the gene matches: 4. The length of the CDR3 is 14 residues. Germline lookup yields CDR1 SGHRS and CDR2 YFSETQ. CDR3 nucleotides: TGCGCCAGCAGCTTGGTAGCGGGGGGTGGCGAGCAGTTCTTC. This sequence encodes CASSLVAGGGEQFF. Variable domain in full (rest from reference TRBV5-1 and TRBJ2-1): KAGVTQTPRYLIKTRGQQVTLSCSPISGHRSVSWYQQTPGQGLQFLFEYFSETQRNKGNFPGRFSGRQFSNSRSEMNVSTLELGDSALYLCASSLVAGGGEQFFGPGTRLTVL.

There are many counts of this clonotype. The chain joins TRBV10-3 to TRBJ2-4; D unresolved. Germline assignment: CDR1 ENHRY and CDR2 SYGVKD. This CDR3 has 17 residues. Trimming removed 0 bases from V and 1 base from J, with 13 bases in between. The CDR3 coding sequence is TGTGCCATCAGTGAGTCGAATCCGAGTGGGGCCAAAAACATTCAGTACTTC. Translated: CAISESNPSGAKNIQYF.

This clonotype has ten or more counts. The chain carries TRBV29-1 and TRBJ2-7; D gene uncertain. The CDR3 totals 13 residues. V lost 4 bases, J lost 3 bases, and 13 bases lay in between. Germline CDR1 SQVTM, CDR2 ANQGSEA. In DNA form, the CDR3 reads TGCAGCGTTGTAGGTCAGGCCGACTACGAGCAGTACTTC. Translation gives CSVVGQADYEQYF.

V gene TRBV6-1 combines with J gene TRBJ1-2, with unresolved D. The CDR3 extends over 17 amino acids. The V gene lost 2 bases and the J gene lost 4 bases, with 20 bases spanning the gap. Germline CDR1 and CDR2: MNHNS and SASEGT. Written as DNA, the CDR3 is TGTGCCAGCAGTGAAACGGCCGCCGACCGATATGGCTATGGCTACACCTTC. Protein: CASSETAADRYGYGYTF.

This clonotype was seen many times. The genes are TRBV20-1 and TRBJ2-1; 11 nucleotides match TRBD2. Germline CDR1 DFQATT, CDR2 SNEGSKA (reference sequence). The V and J ends lost 5 bases and 15 bases, in that order; junction bases with no gene match: 9. This CDR3 contains 12 residues. This chain's CDR3 is CSAGDRLAGWFF. CDR3 bases: TGCAGTGCTGGCGACCGACTAGCGGGATGGTTCTTC.

This clonotype was counted many times. V is TRBV24-1 and J is TRBJ2-1; 9 bases are shared with TRBD2. This CDR3 spans 16 amino acids. The V and J ends lost 2 bases and 5 bases, in that order; junction bases with no gene match: 6. Germline V gene data show CDR1 as KGHDR and CDR2 as SFDVKD. The CDR3: CATSDSGGRVDNEQFF. The CDR3 nucleotides are TGTGCCACCAGTGATTCTGGCGGGAGGGTAGACAATGAGCAGTTCTTC.

This chain's CDR3 is CASSLFGVETQYF. The CDR3 region has the DNA TGTGCCAGCAGCTTGTTTGGAGTGGAGACCCAGTACTTC. This chain connects TRBV5-4 to TRBJ2-5; D not resolved. The CDR3 is made up of 13 amino acids. V lost 1 base and J 5 bases, leaving 9 bases between the germline ends. Germline values: CDR1 SGHNT, CDR2 YYREEE (reference sequence).

This clonotype has a count of ten or more. The chain uses TRBV6-6 and TRBJ1-5; D is unresolved. V was trimmed by 5 bases and J by 5 bases, leaving 10 bases between them. This CDR3 is built from 13 residues. The germline CDR1 and CDR2 sequences are MNHNY and SVGAGI (reference sequence). The CDR3 nucleotides are TGTGCCAGCAGTCCGACCTGGGATCAGCCCCAGCATTTT. Translation gives CASSPTWDQPQHF.

The J gene is TRBJ1-1, the V gene TRBV21-1. TRBV21-1 is described as a pseudogene. There are 14 residues in the CDR3. In DNA, the CDR3 is TGTGCCAGCAGCTTTGGACGGCAGGACCCTGAAGCTTTCTTT. Protein sequence: CASSFGRQDPEAFF.

This clonotype appeared many times. This chain uses TRBV15 with TRBJ2-6; D unresolved. Trimming removed 0 bases from V and 2 bases from J, with 8 bases in between. The CDR3 length is 16 residues. The germline V gene has CDR1 LNHNV and CDR2 YYDKDF (reference sequence). CDR3 in amino acids: CATSRDWVAGANVLTF. The CDR3 bases are TGTGCCACCAGCAGAGATTGGGTTGCTGGGGCCAACGTCCTGACTTTC.

This clonotype was found many times. The chain recombines TRBV14 with TRBJ2-7, with unresolved D. Trimming shortened V by 1 base and J by 4 bases, and 11 bases separated the two germline ends. The CDR3 covers 14 residues. The germline CDR1 and CDR2 sequences are SGHDN and FVKESK. The CDR3 loop is CASSQADQKYEQYF. The CDR3 DNA reads TGTGCCAGCAGCCAAGCGGACCAAAAGTACGAGCAGTACTTC.

The V and J genes are TRBV27 and TRBJ2-7; the D gene is possibly TRBD2 (5 bases). From germline, CDR1 is MNHEY and CDR2 SMNVEV (reference sequence). V lost 6 bases and J lost 0, with 24 bases in between. The CDR3 covers 18 residues. CDR3: CASRPLPLDWLSSYEQYF. The CDR3, as DNA: TGTGCCAGCAGACCCTTGCCCTTGGACTGGCTCAGCTCCTACGAGCAGTACTTC.

This clonotype was recorded a few times. This sequence joins TRBV5-1 and TRBJ2-5, with 8 positions matching TRBD2. CDR1 and CDR2 from the germline V gene are SGHRS and YFSETQ. The CDR3 has 17 residues. Trimming took 0 bases from V and 5 from J; bases not matched to a gene: 12. This CDR3 reads CASSLVPGTSPLETQYF. DNA for the CDR3: TGCGCCAGCAGCTTGGTTCCCGGGACTAGTCCCTTGGAGACCCAGTACTTC.

This clonotype has ten or more counts. The rearrangement uses TRBV20-1 and TRBJ2-5; D unresolved. The germline V gene encodes CDR1 DFQATT and CDR2 SNEGSKA (reference sequence). The CDR3 covers 15 residues. V lost 0 bases and J 4 bases, leaving 15 bases between the germline ends. The CDR3 reads CSARDEFRFRETQYF. CDR3 coding DNA: TGCAGTGCTAGAGATGAGTTTAGGTTCAGAGAGACCCAGTACTTC.